The clone carrying this TCR beta chain was counted only a few times. Antigen specificity is unknown. It was with unique molecular identifiers that the TCRbeta library was prepared. TCRdb re-analysed the PCR reads in MiXCR, keeping a single row per CDR3 protein. The sample has 90,000 to 100,000 distinct CDR3 sequences, under 25% seen once. The source of the sample is a study of T-cell reconstitution after alpha-beta-depleted transplantation in children. Study observations and caveats: Newly made T cells mostly supplied T-cell counts and diversity one year after transplant. Recipient T cells and thymic progenitors that survived were the source of the high TCRbeta diversity seen at day 60 in some patients.

From germline, CDR1 is MNHEY and CDR2 SVGEGT. Deletions cut 8 bases from V and 4 bases from J, with 14 bases between. This CDR3 is built from 14 residues. The TCR comes from a boy aged 2 to 10 with acute lymphoblastic leukemia, due to receive a stem cell transplant. The sample was PBMCs, taken before TCRalphabeta/CD19-depleted stem cell transplant. V gene TRBV6-2 or TRBV6-3 combines with J gene TRBJ2-2; no definite D call. The CDR3 nucleotides read TGTGCCAGCGGCTACCTGAGACGCACCGGGGAGCTGTTTTTT. It translates to CASGYLRRTGELFF.